This entry is about one T cell receptor (beta chain). What antigen it recognizes has not been identified. Base qualities are not provided; no much larger clone lies one nucleotide away. The data belong to a study of cytomegalovirus exposure and HLA in healthy donors (dated by TCRdb to 2015 to 2018). At the level of the whole study: A later analysis indicated that the 95 to 150 validation repertoires were generated on the platform also employed for the roughly 720 repertoires of the first cohort. The study aimed to test whether cataloging public T cell receptors could reveal signatures of past pathogen exposure. Along with the approximately 670-subject first cohort, a separate validation cohort of 120 different subjects was used. To predict cytomegalovirus infection status, the study combined high-throughput TCR immunosequencing, statistical association of individual TCRs with disease status, and machine learning.

Separate from the roughly 660-subject first cohort, the validation cohort of about 110 subjects was the group to which the donors belonged. Beyond this particular receptor, the publication reports: A few of the identified cytomegalovirus-associated TCR beta chains were confirmed in vitro to be specific for cytomegalovirus antigens. A later analysis had no HLA typing for the validation cohort, so co-occurrence there was scored across all 130 or so repertoires. A later analysis found that TCRs clustered in the first cohort also tended to co-occur in the roughly 120 validation repertoires, with approximately 95% of cluster scores above 0. The classifier was reported to diagnose cytomegalovirus status with high specificity and sensitivity in both the original and validation cohorts. In the study, approximately 160 TCR beta chains were listed as associated with cytomegalovirus. Most TCR sequences were observed very rarely across donors, whereas some public TCRs were present in many individuals. It was suggested by the authors that the approach could potentially be generalized to other disease states and immunological phenotypes.

The germline ends are 16 bases apart after V is trimmed by 3 bases and J by 10 bases. Via the germline V gene (reference sequence), CDR1 is LNHDA and CDR2 SQIVND. Counted from cysteine to phenylalanine, this CDR3 has 15 amino acids. Left in the record is the CDR3 DNA by itself, 45 bases read in frame from the first base. Libraries came from the immunoSEQ multiplex PCR assay. Processing in the source paper ran as follows. A statistical classification framework was built to diagnose cytomegalovirus status from the catalog of TCR beta chain sequences. Held by TCRdb, this immuneACCESS table contains in-frame sequences only and omits some clones. Under half of the omission traces to an unresolved V gene where checked; the cause of the rest is unknown. That table furnishes V, J and clone size, whereas the DNA furnished D and trimming. The sample table holds 150,000 to 200,000 clones, of which 84% were seen once. The ten largest clonotypes hold about 3% of the sample.

This TCR derives from a woman aged 18-29 years in good health and CMV-seropositive. In this chain, TRBV19 is recombined with TRBJ1-6; TRBD1 is possibly the D segment (5 matching bases). Sequenced: PBMCs. The DNA sequence reads TGTGCCAGTAGTATGAAATGGGGCGCGAACTCACCCCTCCACTTT. Its protein product is CASSMKWGANSPLHF.